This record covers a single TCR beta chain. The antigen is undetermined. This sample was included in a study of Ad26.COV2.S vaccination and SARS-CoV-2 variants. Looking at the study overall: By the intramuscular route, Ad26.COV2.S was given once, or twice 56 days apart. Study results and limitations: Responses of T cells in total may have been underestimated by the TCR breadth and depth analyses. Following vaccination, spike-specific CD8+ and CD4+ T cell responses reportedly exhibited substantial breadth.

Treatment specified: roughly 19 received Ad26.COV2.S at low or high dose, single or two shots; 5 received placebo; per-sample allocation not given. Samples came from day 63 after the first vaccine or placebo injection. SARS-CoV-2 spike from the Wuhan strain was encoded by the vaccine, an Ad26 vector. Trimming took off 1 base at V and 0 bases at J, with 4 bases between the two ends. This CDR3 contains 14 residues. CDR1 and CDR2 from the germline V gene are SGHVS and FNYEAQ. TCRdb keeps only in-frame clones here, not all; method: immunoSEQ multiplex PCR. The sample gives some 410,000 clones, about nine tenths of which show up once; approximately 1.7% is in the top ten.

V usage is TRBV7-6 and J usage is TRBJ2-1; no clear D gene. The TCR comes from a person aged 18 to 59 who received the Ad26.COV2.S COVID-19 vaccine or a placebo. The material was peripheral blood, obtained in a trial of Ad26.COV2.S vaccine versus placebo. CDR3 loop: CASSLVNSYNEQFF. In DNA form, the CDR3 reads TGTGCCAGCAGCTTAGTTAACTCCTACAATGAGCAGTTCTTC.